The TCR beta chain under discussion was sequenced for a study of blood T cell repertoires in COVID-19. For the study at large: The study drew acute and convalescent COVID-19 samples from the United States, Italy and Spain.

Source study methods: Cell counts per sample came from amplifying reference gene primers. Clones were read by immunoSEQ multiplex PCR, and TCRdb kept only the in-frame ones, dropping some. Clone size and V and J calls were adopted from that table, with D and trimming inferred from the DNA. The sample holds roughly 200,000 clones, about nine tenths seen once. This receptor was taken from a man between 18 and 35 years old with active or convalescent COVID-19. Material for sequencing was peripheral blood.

CDR3 in DNA: TGCGCCAGCAGCTTAACTAGCGGGGAGTACAATGAGCAGTTCTTC. Translating gives CASSLTSGEYNEQFF. V gene TRBV5-1 combines with J gene TRBJ2-1; TRBD2 aligns across 10 bases. Germline values: CDR1 SGHRS, CDR2 YFSETQ. J lost 4 bases, V lost 2 bases, and 3 bases had no gene match. The CDR3 sequence is 15 residues long.